The 9 T cell receptor beta chains below come from one sample, sequenced in a study of shared clonotypes between healthy human individuals. The table came from immunoSEQ multiplex PCR; TCRdb's copy has only in-frame clones and leaves some out. The table includes about 1.5 million clones, nearly 99% detected once. The sample was naive CD4+ T cells sorted from blood. As for subset: CD45RA+ positively selected. The receptors stem from a man aged 25 to 45 in good health.

The CDR3: CASSYDRANGYTF. For the CDR3, the DNA is TGTGCCAGCAGTTACGACAGGGCCAATGGCTACACCTTC. The rearrangement links TRBV27 to TRBJ1-2, with 7 bases identical to TRBD1. The junction had 5 bases not matched to a gene; V was cut back by 4 bases and J by 6 bases. The CDR3 runs 13 residues. The V gene's germline CDR1 is MNHEY and CDR2 SMNVEV (reference sequence).

The chain joins TRBV7-2 to TRBJ2-4; 7 bases map to TRBD2. The J segment lost 3 bases and the V segment lost 5 bases, leaving 10 bases of the junction unmatched. Germline loops: CDR1 SGHTA, CDR2 FQGNSA. The CDR3 has 16 residues. Here the CDR3 reads CASSPEAGRGKNIQYF. CDR3 DNA: TGTGCCAGCAGCCCAGAAGCGGGGAGGGGCAAAAACATTCAGTACTTC.

The chain joins TRBV9 to TRBJ2-5, with D uncertain. Germline lookup yields CDR1 SGDLS and CDR2 YYNGEE. The CDR3 has 15 residues. The V gene lost 6 bases and the J gene lost 1 base, with 16 bases spanning the gap. The CDR3 sequence: CASTRMGIGQETQYF. The CDR3 bases are TGTGCCAGCACCCGGATGGGGATAGGCCAAGAGACCCAGTACTTC.

This clone was observed once. The chain uses TRBV10-2 and TRBJ2-1; D is undetermined. V was trimmed by 0 bases and J by 5 bases, leaving 23 bases between them. The CDR3 length is 19 residues. Germline lookup yields CDR1 WSHSY and CDR2 SAAADI. This CDR3 reads CASSESALVGRAPHNEQFF. DNA of the CDR3: TGCGCCAGCAGTGAGTCGGCCCTAGTGGGAAGGGCCCCCCACAATGAGCAGTTCTTC.

The chain is built from TRBV5-4 and TRBJ2-1; D uncertain. This CDR3 has 16 amino acids. From germline, CDR1 is SGHNT and CDR2 YYREEE (reference sequence). V shed 4 bases and J shed 0 bases, with 14 bases lying between them. The CDR3 protein is CASSENQDLSYNEQFF. The CDR3 DNA sequence: TGTGCCAGCAGCGAGAATCAGGATCTCTCCTACAATGAGCAGTTCTTC.

The chain uses TRBV6-5 and TRBJ1-5; D might be TRBD1 (5 bases). The germline gives CDR1 MNHEY, CDR2 SVGAGI. CDR3 length equals 16 residues. Trimming removed 0 bases at V and 2 bases at J, with 11 bases between. The CDR3 DNA reads TGTGCCAGCAGTTACTCAGGGGAGGGTCGCAATCAGCCCCAGCATTTT. Translating it yields CASSYSGEGRNQPQHF.

The V gene is TRBV18, the J gene TRBJ2-5; D is possibly TRBD1 or TRBD2 (5 bases each). Deletions cut 3 bases from V and 2 bases from J, with 16 bases between. CDR3 length: 16 residues. The germline CDR1 and CDR2 sequences are KGHSH and LQKENI. DNA of the CDR3: TGTGCCAGCTCACCGATACCCGGGACCGGACAAGAGACCCAGTACTTC. It encodes CASSPIPGTGQETQYF.

Concerning this clone: The sample contains more than one DNA sequence encoding this CDR3. This chain connects TRBV5-4 to TRBJ2-7, with D tentatively TRBD2 (6 bases). CDR1 is SGHNT, CDR2 YYREEE, per germline (reference sequence). The CDR3 is 14 amino acids. Trimming took 4 bases from V and 2 from J, leaving 13 bases between them. The CDR3 sequence: CASSLGGATYEQYF. DNA for the CDR3: TGTGCCAGCAGCCTGGGGGGTGCAACCTACGAGCAGTACTTC.

The chain is built from TRBV2 and TRBJ1-5, with D possibly matching TRBD1 (6 bases). The germline V gene has CDR1 SNHLY and CDR2 FYNNEI. V lost 4 bases to trimming and J lost 3 bases, with 13 bases between them. The CDR3 runs to 15 residues. Here the CDR3 reads CASSVRGAINQPQHF. In DNA, the CDR3 is TGTGCCAGCAGTGTACGGGGGGCCATCAATCAGCCCCAGCATTTT.